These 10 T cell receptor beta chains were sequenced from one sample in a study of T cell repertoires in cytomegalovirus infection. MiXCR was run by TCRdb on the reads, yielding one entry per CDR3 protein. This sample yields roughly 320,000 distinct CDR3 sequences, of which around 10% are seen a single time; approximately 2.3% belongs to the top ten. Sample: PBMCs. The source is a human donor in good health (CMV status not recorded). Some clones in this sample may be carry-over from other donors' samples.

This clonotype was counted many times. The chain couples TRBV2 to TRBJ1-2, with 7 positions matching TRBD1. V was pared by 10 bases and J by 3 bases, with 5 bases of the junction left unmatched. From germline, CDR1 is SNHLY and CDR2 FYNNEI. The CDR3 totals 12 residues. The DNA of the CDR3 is TGTGCCACGGACAGGAAGGACTATGGCTACACCTTC. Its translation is CATDRKDYGYTF.

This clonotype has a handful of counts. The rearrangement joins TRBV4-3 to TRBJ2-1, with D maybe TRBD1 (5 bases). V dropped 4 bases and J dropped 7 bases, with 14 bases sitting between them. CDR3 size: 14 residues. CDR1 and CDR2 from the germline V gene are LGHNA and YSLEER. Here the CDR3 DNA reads TGCGCCAGCAGCCGGACATTAGAGCTGAATGAGCAGTTCTTC. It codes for CASSRTLELNEQFF.

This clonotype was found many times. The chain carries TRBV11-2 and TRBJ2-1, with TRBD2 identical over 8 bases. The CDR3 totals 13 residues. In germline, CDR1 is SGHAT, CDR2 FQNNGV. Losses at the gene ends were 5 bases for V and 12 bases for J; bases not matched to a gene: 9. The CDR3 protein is CASSPGGVPGQFF. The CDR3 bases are TGTGCCAGCAGCCCCGGGGGGGTCCCAGGGCAGTTCTTC.

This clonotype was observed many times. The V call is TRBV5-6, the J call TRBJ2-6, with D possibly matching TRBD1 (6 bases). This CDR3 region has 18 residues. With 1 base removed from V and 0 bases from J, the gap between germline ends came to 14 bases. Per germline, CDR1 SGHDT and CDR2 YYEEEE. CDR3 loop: CASSLQGTTVSGANVLTF. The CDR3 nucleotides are TGTGCCAGCAGCTTGCAGGGGACAACAGTCTCTGGGGCCAACGTCCTGACTTTC.

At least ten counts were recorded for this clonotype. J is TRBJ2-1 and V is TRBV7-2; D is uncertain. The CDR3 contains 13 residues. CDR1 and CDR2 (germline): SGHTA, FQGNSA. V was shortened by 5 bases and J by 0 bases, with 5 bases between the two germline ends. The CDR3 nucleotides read TGTGCCAGCAGCCACCCCTCCTACAATGAGCAGTTCTTC. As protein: CASSHPSYNEQFF.

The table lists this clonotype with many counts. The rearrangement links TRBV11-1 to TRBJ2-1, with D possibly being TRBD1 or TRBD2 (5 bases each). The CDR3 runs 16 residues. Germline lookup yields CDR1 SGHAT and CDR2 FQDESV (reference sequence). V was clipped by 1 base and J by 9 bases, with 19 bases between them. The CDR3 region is CASSLVLARGRPEQFF. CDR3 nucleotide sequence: TGTGCCAGCAGCTTAGTCCTCGCCCGGGGCCGGCCTGAGCAGTTCTTC.

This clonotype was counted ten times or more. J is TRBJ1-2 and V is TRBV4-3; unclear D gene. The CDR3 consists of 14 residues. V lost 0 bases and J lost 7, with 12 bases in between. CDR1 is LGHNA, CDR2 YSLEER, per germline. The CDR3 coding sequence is TGCGCCAGCAGCCAAGATAGGTGGAACGGTGGCTACACCTTC. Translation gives CASSQDRWNGGYTF.

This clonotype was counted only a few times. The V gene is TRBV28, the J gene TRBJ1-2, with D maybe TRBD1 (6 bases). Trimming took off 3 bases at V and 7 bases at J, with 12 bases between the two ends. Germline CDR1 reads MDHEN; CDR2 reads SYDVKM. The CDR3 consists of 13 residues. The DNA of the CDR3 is TGTGCCAGCAGTTTGGGGGGGCTGGTTGGCTACACCTTC. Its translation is CASSLGGLVGYTF.

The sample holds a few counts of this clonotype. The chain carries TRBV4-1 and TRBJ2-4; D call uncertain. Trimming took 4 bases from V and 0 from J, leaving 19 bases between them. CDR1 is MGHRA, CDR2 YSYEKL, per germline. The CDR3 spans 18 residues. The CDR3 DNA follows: TGCGCCAGCAGCCTTTACCTCGGACGGTCACTAGCCAAAAACATTCAGTACTTC. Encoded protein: CASSLYLGRSLAKNIQYF.

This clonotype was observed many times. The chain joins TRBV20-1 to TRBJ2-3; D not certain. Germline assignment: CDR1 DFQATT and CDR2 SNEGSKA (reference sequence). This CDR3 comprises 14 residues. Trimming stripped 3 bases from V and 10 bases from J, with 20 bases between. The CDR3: CSASPPESRFAQYF. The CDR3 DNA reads TGCAGTGCTAGTCCCCCTGAGTCCCGGTTTGCGCAGTATTTT.